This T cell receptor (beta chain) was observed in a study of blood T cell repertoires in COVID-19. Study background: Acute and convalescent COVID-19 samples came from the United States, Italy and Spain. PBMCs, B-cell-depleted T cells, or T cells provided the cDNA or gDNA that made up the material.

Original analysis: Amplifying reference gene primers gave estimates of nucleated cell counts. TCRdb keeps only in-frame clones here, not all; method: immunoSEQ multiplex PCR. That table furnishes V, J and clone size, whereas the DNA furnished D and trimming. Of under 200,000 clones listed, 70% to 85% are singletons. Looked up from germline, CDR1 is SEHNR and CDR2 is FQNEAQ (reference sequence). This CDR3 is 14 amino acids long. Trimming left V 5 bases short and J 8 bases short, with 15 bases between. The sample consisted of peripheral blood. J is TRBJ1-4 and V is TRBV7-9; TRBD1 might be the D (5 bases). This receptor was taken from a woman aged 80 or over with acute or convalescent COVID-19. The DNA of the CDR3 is TGTGCCAGCAGCCCGGGACCCGGGGGGGAAAAACTGTTTTTT. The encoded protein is CASSPGPGGEKLFF. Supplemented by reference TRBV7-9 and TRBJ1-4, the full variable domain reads DTGVSQNPRHKITKRGQNVTFRCDPISEHNRLYWYRQTLGQGPEFLTYFQNEAQLEKSRLLSDRFSAERPKGSFSTLEIQRTEQGDSAMYLCASSPGPGGEKLFFGSGTQLSVL.